Below, 24 T cell receptor beta chains from the same sample are listed, as sequenced in a study of blood T cell repertoires in COVID-19. The protocol was immunoSEQ multiplex PCR, while the TCRdb copy is restricted to in-frame clones and leaves out a portion. Of about 220,000 clones listed, 87% are singletons. Sequencing was done on a sample of PBMCs or T cells enriched from blood (not recorded which). The receptors derive from a woman in her twenties or thirties with acute COVID-19.

This CDR3 reads CASSYSRQGIGMTEAFF. The CDR3 DNA sequence: TGTGCCAGCAGTTACTCTCGACAGGGGATTGGGATGACAGAAGCTTTCTTT. This chain uses TRBV6-2 or TRBV6-3 with TRBJ1-1; 8 nucleotides agree with TRBD1. CDR1 and CDR2 from the germline V gene are MNHEY and SVGEGT. The V segment lost 0 bases and the J segment 8 bases; nucleotides outside the gene matches: 14. There are 17 residues in the CDR3.

CDR3 region: CASSQDPAGENEQFF. In nucleotides, the CDR3 is TGTGCCAGCAGCCAAGATCCAGCGGGGGAAAATGAGCAGTTCTTC. This rearrangement joins TRBV4-2 to TRBJ2-1; 8 bases map to TRBD2. V was clipped by 0 bases and J by 7 bases; unmatched bases: 5. The germline V gene has CDR1 LGHNA and CDR2 YNFKEQ. The CDR3 is 15 amino acids.

V gene TRBV7-2 combines with J gene TRBJ2-5; a possible D gene is TRBD1 (5 bases). Trimming stripped 6 bases from V and 2 bases from J, with 16 bases between. The CDR3 is 15 amino acids. The V gene's germline CDR1 is SGHTA and CDR2 FQGNSA. The CDR3 spells CASSLRTLTQETQYF. Written as DNA, the CDR3 is TGTGCCAGCAGTTTAAGGACACTCACTCAAGAGACCCAGTACTTC.

The chain carries TRBV29-1 and TRBJ1-3; D is perhaps TRBD1 (5 bases). CDR3 length: 14 residues. Germline V gene lookup returns CDR1 SQVTM and CDR2 ANQGSEA. V lost 6 bases, J lost 3 bases, and 15 bases lay in between. The CDR3 here is CSVAPGQRGNTIYF. CDR3 bases: TGCAGCGTCGCCCCCGGACAACGTGGAAACACCATATATTTT. Using reference TRBV29-1 and TRBJ1-3 for the parts outside the CDR3, the full variable domain is SAVISQKPSRDICQRGTSLTIQCQVDSQVTMMFWYRQQPGQSLTLIATANQGSEATYESGFVIDKFPISRPNLTFSTLTVSNMSPEDSSIYLCSVAPGQRGNTIYFGEGSWLTVV.

The CDR3 region has the DNA TGTGCCAGCAGCCCCCCGGGGCTAGCGGAAGAGACCCAGTACTTC. This sequence encodes CASSPPGLAEETQYF. The V and J genes are TRBV7-2 and TRBJ2-5, with 7 bases fitting TRBD2. The J segment lost 3 bases and the V segment lost 5 bases, leaving 9 bases of the junction unmatched. This CDR3 comprises 15 residues. Germline V gene data show CDR1 as SGHTA and CDR2 as FQGNSA.

The chain couples TRBV6-2 or TRBV6-3 to TRBJ2-1, with 8 bases fitting TRBD1. The CDR3 contains 18 residues. Germline values: CDR1 MNHEY, CDR2 SVGEGT. V lost 0 bases to trimming and J lost 6 bases; unmatched junction nucleotides: 13. The CDR3, as DNA: TGTGCCAGCAGTTACTCGATCTTTCAGGGGGCTGTCGTCAATGAGCAGTTCTTC. It codes for CASSYSIFQGAVVNEQFF.

The rearrangement uses TRBV6-5 and TRBJ2-4; D remains ambiguous. Germline V gene sequence: CDR1 MNHEY, CDR2 SVGAGI. V gave up 6 bases and J gave up 7 bases, with 10 bases separating them. There are 12 residues in the CDR3. The CDR3 protein is CASSPTPNIQYF. In DNA, the CDR3 is TGTGCCAGCAGCCCGACACCGAACATTCAGTACTTC.

The chain combines TRBV7-2 with TRBJ1-1; the match to TRBD1 covers 9 bases. Looked up from germline, CDR1 is SGHTA and CDR2 is FQGNSA. With 5 bases clipped from V and 6 bases from J, the junction kept 10 bases outside the gene matches. This CDR3 is 15 amino acids long. CDR3 DNA sequence: TGTGCCAGCAGCAAACTAGGGACAGGGTTCTCTGAAGCTTTCTTT. Protein: CASSKLGTGFSEAFF.

The CDR3 reads CASSLSQAGSNEKLFF. In DNA form, the CDR3 reads TGCGCCAGCAGCTTGAGCCAGGCGGGCTCTAATGAAAAACTGTTTTTT. This chain joins TRBV5-1 and TRBJ1-4; D call uncertain. This CDR3 is built from 16 residues. Germline V gene sequence: CDR1 SGHRS, CDR2 YFSETQ. Trimming stripped 1 base from V and 3 bases from J, with 13 bases between.

This clone came up once. The chain combines TRBV6-5 with TRBJ1-3; 9 nucleotides line up with TRBD1. Trimming cost V 4 bases and J 7 bases; bases outside gene matches: 2. The CDR3 spans 13 residues. CDR1 and CDR2 from the germline V gene are MNHEY and SVGAGI. The CDR3 spells CASSLDRGNTIYF. The CDR3 DNA is TGTGCCAGCAGTTTAGACAGGGGGAACACCATATATTTT.

The chain employs TRBV10-1 and TRBJ2-7, with 13 nucleotides matching TRBD2. Germline lookup yields CDR1 WNHNN and CDR2 SYGVQD (reference sequence). The V and J ends lost 3 bases and 2 bases, in that order; junction bases with no gene match: 7. The CDR3 consists of 17 residues. The CDR3 DNA is TGCGCCAGCAGTGAATCGGGGACTAGCGGGGTTGCCTACGAGCAGTACTTC. It specifies CASSESGTSGVAYEQYF.

The chain is built from TRBV28 and TRBJ1-1; maybe TRBD1 (5 bases). The CDR3 loop spans 14 amino acids. Germline assignment: CDR1 MDHEN and CDR2 SYDVKM. V gave up 8 bases and J gave up 1 base, with 14 bases separating them. CDR3: CASGDAGQNTEAFF. The CDR3 bases are TGTGCCAGCGGAGACGCGGGGCAGAACACTGAAGCTTTCTTT.

This clone was observed once. The chain carries TRBV6-5 and TRBJ1-5; no clear D gene. Germline V gene sequence: CDR1 MNHEY, CDR2 SVGAGI. The CDR3 sequence is 14 residues long. Trimming took 0 bases from V and 3 from J, leaving 6 bases between them. The CDR3: CASSYSPHNQPQHF. The CDR3 bases are TGTGCCAGCAGTTACTCCCCCCACAATCAGCCCCAGCATTTT.

This clone was recorded a few times. The V call is TRBV10-3, the J call TRBJ1-6, with 7 bases that match TRBD1. In germline, CDR1 is ENHRY, CDR2 SYGVKD. This CDR3 has 15 residues. V lost 10 bases, J lost 9 bases, and 15 bases stayed unmatched. DNA for the CDR3: TGTGCCACAGAGTCCGGGACAGACCATACTTCACCCCTCCACTTT. Protein sequence: CATESGTDHTSPLHF.

V gene TRBV4-1 combines with J gene TRBJ1-5; D might be TRBD1 (5 bases). Germline-derived CDR1 and CDR2 are MGHRA and YSYEKL. The CDR3 is made up of 14 amino acids. Trimming removed 3 bases at V and 9 bases at J, with 15 bases between. CDR3 protein: CASSQGQGWRPQHF. CDR3 DNA: TGCGCCAGCAGCCAGGGCCAGGGCTGGAGGCCCCAGCATTTT.

The J gene is TRBJ2-2, the V gene TRBV7-2; perhaps TRBD1 as D (6 bases). The CDR3 covers 17 residues. Trimming took 1 base from V and 4 from J, leaving 16 bases between them. From germline, CDR1 is SGHTA and CDR2 FQGNSA. The chain's CDR3 is CASSLGVRGPGTGELFF. CDR3 sequence (DNA): TGTGCCAGCAGCTTAGGGGTCAGGGGACCTGGCACCGGGGAGCTGTTTTTT.

CDR3: CASSLVSVFTGELFF. CDR3 DNA: TGCGCCAGCAGCTTGGTTTCGGTTTTCACCGGGGAGCTGTTTTTT. This chain joins TRBV5-1 and TRBJ2-2; D unclear. Per the germline V gene, CDR1 is SGHRS and CDR2 is YFSETQ. The CDR3 totals 15 residues. Trimming took 0 bases from V and 4 from J, leaving 10 bases between them.

The chain is built from TRBV5-6 and TRBJ2-7; D might be TRBD1 (5 bases). The CDR3 runs to 13 residues. V was trimmed by 1 base and J by 3 bases, leaving 8 bases between them. Germline-derived CDR1 and CDR2 are SGHDT and YYEEEE. CDR3 nucleotides: TGTGCCAGCAGCTTGCGAGACAGCTACGAGCAGTACTTC. It codes for CASSLRDSYEQYF.

V is TRBV29-1 and J is TRBJ2-1, with D hard to call. V was trimmed by 1 base and J by 6 bases, leaving 10 bases between them. The germline V gene has CDR1 SQVTM and CDR2 ANQGSEA. The CDR3 loop spans 13 amino acids. The CDR3 nucleotides read TGCAGCGTTGAAGCCGCGGATGTCAATGAGCAGTTCTTC. Translation: CSVEAADVNEQFF.

About this clone: The same CDR3 is also encoded by other DNA sequences in this sample. The chain combines TRBV5-1 with TRBJ1-4, with 7 positions matching TRBD1. V lost 4 bases to trimming and J lost 8 bases; unmatched junction nucleotides: 8. Germline CDR1 SGHRS, CDR2 YFSETQ. This CDR3 has 14 residues. Written as DNA, the CDR3 is TGCGCCAGCAGCAGCGGACAGGTTGTCGAAAAACTGTTTTTT. Encoded protein: CASSSGQVVEKLFF.

V and J are TRBV29-1 and TRBJ1-1, with D possibly being TRBD1 (5 bases). Trimming removed 4 bases from V and 4 bases from J, with 13 bases in between. From germline, CDR1 is SQVTM and CDR2 ANQGSEA. The CDR3 spans 13 residues. CDR3 sequence: CSVAMGLGTEAFF. The CDR3 DNA reads as TGCAGCGTTGCGATGGGGCTCGGCACTGAAGCTTTCTTT.

The V gene is TRBV5-1, the J gene TRBJ1-4; weak D call: TRBD1 (6 bases). Deletions cut 0 bases from V and 7 bases from J, with 10 bases between. The CDR3 length is 14 residues. CDR1 and CDR2 from the germline V gene are SGHRS and YFSETQ. DNA for the CDR3: TGCGCCAGCAGCTTGGAACAGGGTAGTGAAAAACTGTTTTTT. Protein product: CASSLEQGSEKLFF.

The rearrangement joins TRBV7-2 to TRBJ2-7, with 10 nucleotides matching TRBD2. Germline CDR1 is SGHTA and CDR2 is FQGNSA. This CDR3 contains 13 residues. V lost 2 bases and J lost 6; bases outside the gene matches: 1. CDR3 region: CASSLRLAGEQYF. The CDR3 coding sequence is TGTGCCAGCAGCTTAAGACTAGCGGGCGAGCAGTACTTC. The full variable domain, completed using reference TRBV7-2 and TRBJ2-7, is GAGVSQSPSNKVTEKGKDVELRCDPISGHTALYWYRQSLGQGLEFLIYFQGNSAPDKSGLPSDRFSAERTGGSVSTLTIQRTQQEDSAVYLCASSLRLAGEQYFGPGTRLTVT.

In DNA, the CDR3 is TGTGCCAGCAGCGTGGTACCCAGGGGCTCCTACGAGCAGTACTTC. Translation gives CASSVVPRGSYEQYF. The V and J genes are TRBV7-9 and TRBJ2-7, with D possibly TRBD1 on 6 matching bases. Trimming cost V 5 bases and J 0 bases, with 14 bases left between them. Germline V lookup: CDR1 SEHNR, CDR2 FQNEAQ (reference sequence). CDR3 length equals 15 residues. The full variable domain, rest sourced from reference TRBV7-9 and TRBJ2-7, is DTGVSQNPRHKITKRGQNVTFRCDPISEHNRLYWYRQTLGQGPEFLTYFQNEAQLEKSRLLSDRFSAERPKGSFSTLEIQRTEQGDSAMYLCASSVVPRGSYEQYFGPGTRLTVT.